A selection of T cell receptor beta chains follows, all from one sample in a study of monozygotic twins with inflammatory bowel disease. TCRdb re-called the 5' RACE reads; one entry per CDR3 protein, DNA not given. The sample's table shows approximately 420,000 distinct CDR3 sequences. Material for sequencing was blood. Receptor source: a human donor with ulcerative colitis or Crohn's disease, or a healthy co-twin of an affected twin (not recorded which). The CDR3 runs from the conserved cysteine through the conserved F or W.

J gene: TRBJ2-7; V gene: TRBV4-3; CDR3 protein: CASSQDMSLRYEQYF
J gene: TRBJ1-1; V gene: TRBV12-5; CDR3 protein: CASGSGYPNTEAFF
J gene: TRBJ2-5; V gene: TRBV3-1; CDR3 protein: CASSRDRGVETQYF
J gene: TRBJ1-1; V gene: TRBV6-5; CDR3 protein: CASSYSGGVQAFF
J gene: TRBJ2-5; V gene: TRBV5-6; CDR3 protein: CASSLSLAAGQETQYF
J gene: TRBJ2-2; V gene: TRBV27; CDR3 protein: CASSLGPRNTGELFF
J gene: TRBJ2-2; V gene: TRBV28; CDR3 protein: CASTLTGGANTGELFF
J gene: TRBJ2-5; V gene: TRBV4-3; CDR3 protein: CASSQDSGRQESQYF
J gene: TRBJ1-4; V gene: TRBV15; CDR3 protein: CATSRGQGANEKLFF
J gene: TRBJ2-2; V gene: TRBV7-2; CDR3 protein: CASSPRTSGNTGELFF
J gene: TRBJ2-1; V gene: TRBV28; CDR3 protein: CASRLDSGRPTYNEQFF
J gene: TRBJ2-2; V gene: TRBV5-1; CDR3 protein: CASSSNPGGNTGELFF
J gene: TRBJ1-2; V gene: TRBV7-2; CDR3 protein: CASSLDRGTYYGYTF
J gene: TRBJ1-2; V gene: TRBV12-3/TRBV12-4; CDR3 protein: CASSLQSSSYGYTF
J gene: TRBJ2-1; V gene: TRBV28; CDR3 protein: CASSPDRSYNEQFF
J gene: TRBJ2-1; V gene: TRBV28; CDR3 protein: CASTKVAGPFSEQFF
J gene: TRBJ2-1; V gene: TRBV4-3; CDR3 protein: CASSSGTSGRNEQFF
J gene: TRBJ1-1; V gene: TRBV20-1; CDR3 protein: CSAERGMSTEAFF
J gene: TRBJ1-4; V gene: TRBV12-3/TRBV12-4; CDR3 protein: CASSFGLFNEKLFF
J gene: TRBJ2-7; V gene: TRBV7-9; CDR3 protein: CASSFLAGGPTYEQYF
J gene: TRBJ2-2; V gene: TRBV7-9; CDR3 protein: CASSLAGQELFF
J gene: TRBJ2-3; V gene: TRBV20-1; CDR3 protein: CSARDLALAGTDTQYF
J gene: TRBJ2-5; V gene: TRBV5-1; CDR3 protein: CASSPLEAWDETQYF
J gene: TRBJ2-6; V gene: TRBV20-1; CDR3 protein: CSAARRVSGANVLTF
J gene: TRBJ2-6; V gene: TRBV7-8; CDR3 protein: CASSARTSGKIFGANVLTF
J gene: TRBJ2-5; V gene: TRBV7-9; CDR3 protein: CASRRTGEYQEIQYF